This TCR beta chain was identified in a study of blood T cell repertoires in COVID-19. Study in general: Acute and convalescent COVID-19 specimens originated in the United States, Italy and Spain. Sample material is recorded as cDNA or gDNA derived from T cells, B-cell-depleted T cells, or PBMCs.

V dropped 6 bases and J dropped 0 bases, with 9 bases sitting between them. Germline V gives CDR1 MNHEY, CDR2 SMNVEV (reference sequence). The CDR3 is 14 residues long. Participant age was roughly 18 to 89 years, and participants resided in roughly 25 US areas. In assigning cohorts, the study relied on participant-reported clinical history. TCRdb's copy holds only in-frame clones and misses some; the assay was immunoSEQ multiplex PCR. The sample lists approximately 200,000 clones; roughly 87% were seen once. The clonotype comes from a man aged 25 to 40 in a cohort exposed to, infected with or recovered from COVID-19 (not recorded which). The sequencing sample was made of PBMCs or T cells enriched from blood (not recorded which). J is TRBJ1-3 and V is TRBV27; unclear D gene. CDR3 loop: CASSRRSSGNTIYF. The CDR3 DNA reads TGTGCCAGCAGCCGCAGGTCCTCTGGAAACACCATATATTTT.